The 9 T cell receptor beta chains reported below all come from one sample, sequenced in a study of identifying expanded T cells in peripheral blood. The data were produced by immunoSEQ multiplex PCR, yet TCRdb's version contains in-frame clones alone and is incomplete. Here the sample spans around 100,000 clones, more than 85% being singletons. The specimen was blood. The receptors were sampled from a person aged 18 to 75 in good health.

This clone was counted between two and nine times. The chain uses TRBV10-3 and TRBJ1-5, with D unclear. The germline gives CDR1 ENHRY, CDR2 SYGVKD. The CDR3 extends over 14 amino acids. Between the trimmed V and J ends, which lost 0 bases and 7 bases, there was a span of 10 bases. CDR3 in DNA: TGTGCCATCAGTGAGTCGTCAGGTGTGCAGCCCCAGCATTTT. This codes for CAISESSGVQPQHF.

This rearrangement joins TRBV28 to TRBJ1-2, with D perhaps matching TRBD1 (6 bases). V was cut by 7 bases and J by 3 bases, with 12 bases left in between. The CDR3 length is 13 residues. The germline CDR1 and CDR2 sequences are MDHEN and SYDVKM. The chain's CDR3 is CASTIGQHYGYTF. In DNA form, the CDR3 reads TGTGCCAGCACCATTGGACAGCACTATGGCTACACCTTC.

This CDR3 reads CASSPSQVDEQYF. The DNA for the CDR3 is TGTGCCAGCTCACCATCACAGGTCGACGAGCAGTACTTC. This chain uses TRBV18 with TRBJ2-7, with D maybe TRBD1 (5 bases). The CDR3 covers 13 residues. Germline-derived CDR1 and CDR2 are KGHSH and LQKENI. With 2 bases removed from V and 5 bases from J, the gap between germline ends came to 10 bases.

CDR3 coding DNA: TGCGCCAGCAGTCCACCCGACTCTAGCGGGGTTACGACCAACACCGGGGAGCTGTTTTTT. It is translated as CASSPPDSSGVTTNTGELFF. The V call is TRBV23-1, the J call TRBJ2-2; 9 nucleotides match TRBD2. TRBV23-1 is treated as an ORF (open reading frame) with a function not yet certain. The CDR3 runs to 20 residues. The V and J ends lost 4 bases and 2 bases, in that order; junction bases with no gene match: 17.

V is TRBV2 and J is TRBJ2-1; TRBD2 might be the D (7 bases). Trimming took 6 bases from V and 0 from J, leaving 15 bases between them. Germline CDR1 is SNHLY and CDR2 is FYNNEI. The CDR3 is 16 amino acids. CDR3 region: CASSPLADSSYNEQFF. DNA of the CDR3: TGTGCCAGCAGCCCCCTAGCGGACAGCTCCTACAATGAGCAGTTCTTC.

The genes are TRBV5-4 and TRBJ1-2, with D perhaps TRBD1 (6 bases). CDR3 length: 16 amino acids. V was pared by 0 bases and J by 3 bases, with 15 bases between. Germline CDR1 SGHNT, CDR2 YYREEE (reference sequence). The DNA for the CDR3 is TGTGCCAGCAGCTTGGGAGAACAGGGCGAGGACTATGGCTACACCTTC. It specifies CASSLGEQGEDYGYTF.

In this sample, this clone turned up once. This sequence joins TRBV15 and TRBJ2-1; D possibly corresponds to TRBD2 (5 bases). This CDR3 is 18 amino acids long. The V end was cut by 3 bases, the J end by 5 bases, with 23 bases between. Germline-derived CDR1 and CDR2 are LNHNV and YYDKDF (reference sequence). The CDR3, as DNA: TGTGCCACCAGCAGTCACGCCACCACTAGACGAGCTAACAATGAGCAGTTCTTC. Its protein product is CATSSHATTRRANNEQFF.

V gene TRBV7-8 combines with J gene TRBJ1-1; 9 nucleotides align to TRBD1. Per the germline V gene, CDR1 is SGHVS and CDR2 is FQNEAQ. The CDR3 runs 15 residues. V trimming: 6 bases; J trimming: 7 bases; junction bases outside the gene matches: 12. The CDR3, as DNA: TGTGCCAGCAGTCTGACAGGGGGTGGTTTGGGTGAAGCTTTCTTT. This translates into CASSLTGGGLGEAFF. The full variable domain, with the rest looked up from reference TRBV7-8 and TRBJ1-1, is GAGVSQSPRYKVAKRGQDVALRCDPISGHVSLFWYQQALGQGPEFLTYFQNEAQLDKSGLPSDRFFAERPEGSVSTLKIQRTQQEDSAVYLCASSLTGGGLGEAFFGQGTRLTVV.

The table lists this clone with a few counts. The V call is TRBV15, the J call TRBJ1-6; 7 bases match TRBD1. The V segment lost 5 bases and the J segment 5 bases; nucleotides outside the gene matches: 3. CDR1 and CDR2 from the germline V gene are LNHNV and YYDKDF (reference sequence). CDR3 length equals 14 residues. The CDR3: CATSLTGNNSPLHF. The CDR3 DNA reads as TGTGCCACCAGCCTGACAGGGAATAATTCACCCCTCCACTTT.